These T cell receptor beta chains were read from a single sample in a study of T cell changes during pregnancy in multiple sclerosis. The repertoire was sequenced with immunoSEQ multiplex PCR; TCRdb's copy has only in-frame clones and lacks some. The repertoire includes some 120,000 clones, approximately 93% of them detected once, and approximately 6.3% sits in the top ten. The sequenced sample was peripheral blood, obtained before pregnancy. The receptors stem from a female donor with multiple sclerosis, enrolled in a pregnancy study. The CDR3 runs from the conserved cysteine through the conserved F or W. The D gene is left open where the match is weak. Where a row states a size, it is once, few, many or the class of an expanded clone; other rows omit it.

D | J | size | V | DNA | CDR3
NA | TRBJ1-1 | NA | TRBV6-1 | TGTGCCAGCGGTACAGGATTAACTGAAGCTTTCTTT | CASGTGLTEAFF
TRBD1 | TRBJ2-7 | NA | TRBV5-1 | TGCGCCAGCAGCTTGGGGACAGGGCCCTACGAGCAGTACTTC | CASSLGTGPYEQYF
NA | TRBJ1-5 | NA | TRBV19 | TGTGCCAGTAGTAATCAGGGCTACAATCAGCCCCAGCATTTT | CASSNQGYNQPQHF
NA | TRBJ2-5 | NA | TRBV18 | TGTGCCAGCTCACGCGATCAGGGGAAAGAGACCCAGTACTTC | CASSRDQGKETQYF
TRBD1 | TRBJ1-1 | NA | TRBV14 | TGTGCCAGCAGCCAAATTGGGACAGGCGAAGCTTTCTTT | CASSQIGTGEAFF
NA | TRBJ1-4 | NA | TRBV5-1 | TGCGCCAGCAGCTTGGGGGGGGGACGGACGGCCGAAAAACTGTTTTTT | CASSLGGGRTAEKLFF
TRBD1 | TRBJ1-1 | NA | TRBV6-5 | TGTGCCAGCAAACCCGGACAGGTTGGGGCCGAAGCTTTCTTT | CASKPGQVGAEAFF
NA | TRBJ2-3 | once | TRBV2 | TGTGCCAGCAAGGCAGGGGGCACAGATACGCAGTATTTT | CASKAGGTDTQYF
TRBD1 | TRBJ1-4 | NA | TRBV7-2 | TGTGCCAGCAGCATGGCCGGGACAGGGAGAGAAAAACTGTTTTTT | CASSMAGTGREKLFF
NA | TRBJ1-1 | NA | TRBV5-4 | TGTGCCAGCAGCTTGAGGGGAAGCACTGAAGCTTTCTTT | CASSLRGSTEAFF
TRBD1 | TRBJ2-7 | NA | TRBV5-6 | TGTGCCAGCAGCGGGGGACAGGGCTACGAGCAGTACTTC | CASSGGQGYEQYF
TRBD1 | TRBJ1-4 | NA | TRBV11-2 | TGTGCCAGCAGCAAACAGGGGATGGCGACTAATGAAAAACTGTTTTTT | CASSKQGMATNEKLFF
TRBD1 | TRBJ1-1 | NA | TRBV5-6 | TGTGCCAGCATCACTCCCCGAGGGACAGGAAAACCTGAAGCTTTCTTT | CASITPRGTGKPEAFF
NA | TRBJ1-1 | NA | TRBV19 | TGTGCCAGTAGTATCAGTGCGGGGGACGGACCTTTTGAAGCTTTCTTT | CASSISAGDGPFEAFF
NA | TRBJ1-5 | NA | TRBV15 | TGTGCCACCAGCAGAGAAGAAACAGGGATAGGTAATCAGCCCCAGCATTTT | CATSREETGIGNQPQHF
NA | TRBJ1-3 | NA | TRBV6-1 | TGTGCCAGCAGTGAAGGGGGGCTAGGGTTTGAAATTTCTGGAAACACCATATATTTT | CASSEGGLGFEISGNTIYF
TRBD1 | TRBJ2-2 | once | TRBV19 | TGTGCCAGTAGTCCACCCCGGGGACAGGGACCCGGGGAGCTGTTTTTT | CASSPPRGQGPGELFF
NA | TRBJ2-1 | once | TRBV7-9 | TGTGCCAGCAGCGATCGGACACAATCCTACAATGAGCAGTTCTTC | CASSDRTQSYNEQFF
TRBD1 | TRBJ2-7 | NA | TRBV27 | TGTGCCAGCAGTTCCTTTGCTGGGACAGGCTCTTACGAGCAGTACTTC | CASSSFAGTGSYEQYF
TRBD2 | TRBJ2-1 | NA | TRBV7-8 | TGTGCCAGCAGCTTAAATCTAGCGGGAGCCTACAATGAGCAGTTCTTC | CASSLNLAGAYNEQFF
NA | TRBJ2-7 | once | TRBV7-9 | TGTGCCAGCAGCTTAGTGGGCGGGATGCACGAGCAGTACTTC | CASSLVGGMHEQYF
TRBD2 | TRBJ2-3 | NA | TRBV27 | TGTGCCAGCAGTTATAGCGGGGGTATTTCAGATACGCAGTATTTT | CASSYSGGISDTQYF
TRBD1 | TRBJ2-3 | NA | TRBV16 | TGTGCCAGCAGCCAACGTGACAGGGGGCGTACAGATACGCAGTATTTT | CASSQRDRGRTDTQYF
TRBD2 | TRBJ2-3 | NA | TRBV5-1 | TGCGCCAGCAGCTTGCTAGCGGGAGGGCCAGATACGCAGTATTTT | CASSLLAGGPDTQYF
NA | TRBJ1-4 | NA | TRBV19 | TGTGCCAGTAGCGCAACAGTGCATAATGAAAAACTGTTTTTT | CASSATVHNEKLFF
TRBD2 | TRBJ2-1 | NA | TRBV6-6 | TGTGCCAGCAGCCTACTAGCGGGCGCTGTCAATGAGCAGTTCTTC | CASSLLAGAVNEQFF
TRBD1 | TRBJ1-2 | NA | TRBV6-1 | TGTGCCAGCAGTAAGGGGGCCAACTATGGCTACACCTTC | CASSKGANYGYTF
TRBD1 | TRBJ1-2 | NA | TRBV2 | TGTGCCAGCAGAGACCCGGGACAGATAGTAGGTGGCTACACCTTC | CASRDPGQIVGGYTF
TRBD2 | TRBJ2-4 | NA | TRBV5-4 | TGTGCCAGCAGCTTAGGGACTAGCGGGCTAGCCAAAAACATTCAGTACTTC | CASSLGTSGLAKNIQYF
NA | TRBJ1-4 | once | TRBV4-1 | TGCGCCAGCAGCCAGGTGACAGTGAATGAAAAACTGTTTTTT | CASSQVTVNEKLFF
TRBD1 | TRBJ2-7 | NA | TRBV7-7 | TGTGCCAGCAGCTCCGGACAGGGGGCGCATTACGAGCAGTACTTC | CASSSGQGAHYEQYF
NA | TRBJ2-1 | NA | TRBV5-1 | TGCGCCAGCAGCTTGGGGGGGGAGACCGCAAACAATGAGCAGTTCTTC | CASSLGGETANNEQFF